This record concerns one T cell receptor beta chain sequence. Its antigen is not known. Trimming pared 2 bases from V and 3 bases from J, leaving 8 bases between. Germline V CDR1 and CDR2: SGHTA, FQGNSA. This CDR3 comprises 14 residues. The record originates from a study of OX40 agonist ivuxolimab in advanced cancers. Study-wide context: The dose-escalation cohort had hepatocellular carcinoma, melanoma, renal cell or head and neck cancer. Patients were approximately 80% male with ages about 20 to 79, mean approximately 62. Findings and limits, study-wide: Researchers did not establish what antigens the expanded peripheral T cells target. Among the least clonally expanded were partial responders at 0.1-3.0 mg/kg.

Data came from immunoSEQ multiplex PCR; TCRdb stores just in-frame clones and leaves some out. The table includes tens of thousands of clones, 84% detected once. Material: CD4+ or CD8+ T cells sorted from blood, obtained in a trial of the OX40 agonist ivuxolimab. The chain uses TRBV7-2 and TRBJ1-5; D not resolved. The TCR sequence derives from an adult with an advanced solid tumor such as melanoma, head and neck, liver or kidney cancer. This CDR3 reads CASSLLATNQPQHF. CDR3 nucleotide sequence: TGTGCCAGCAGCTTATTGGCCACCAATCAGCCCCAGCATTTT.